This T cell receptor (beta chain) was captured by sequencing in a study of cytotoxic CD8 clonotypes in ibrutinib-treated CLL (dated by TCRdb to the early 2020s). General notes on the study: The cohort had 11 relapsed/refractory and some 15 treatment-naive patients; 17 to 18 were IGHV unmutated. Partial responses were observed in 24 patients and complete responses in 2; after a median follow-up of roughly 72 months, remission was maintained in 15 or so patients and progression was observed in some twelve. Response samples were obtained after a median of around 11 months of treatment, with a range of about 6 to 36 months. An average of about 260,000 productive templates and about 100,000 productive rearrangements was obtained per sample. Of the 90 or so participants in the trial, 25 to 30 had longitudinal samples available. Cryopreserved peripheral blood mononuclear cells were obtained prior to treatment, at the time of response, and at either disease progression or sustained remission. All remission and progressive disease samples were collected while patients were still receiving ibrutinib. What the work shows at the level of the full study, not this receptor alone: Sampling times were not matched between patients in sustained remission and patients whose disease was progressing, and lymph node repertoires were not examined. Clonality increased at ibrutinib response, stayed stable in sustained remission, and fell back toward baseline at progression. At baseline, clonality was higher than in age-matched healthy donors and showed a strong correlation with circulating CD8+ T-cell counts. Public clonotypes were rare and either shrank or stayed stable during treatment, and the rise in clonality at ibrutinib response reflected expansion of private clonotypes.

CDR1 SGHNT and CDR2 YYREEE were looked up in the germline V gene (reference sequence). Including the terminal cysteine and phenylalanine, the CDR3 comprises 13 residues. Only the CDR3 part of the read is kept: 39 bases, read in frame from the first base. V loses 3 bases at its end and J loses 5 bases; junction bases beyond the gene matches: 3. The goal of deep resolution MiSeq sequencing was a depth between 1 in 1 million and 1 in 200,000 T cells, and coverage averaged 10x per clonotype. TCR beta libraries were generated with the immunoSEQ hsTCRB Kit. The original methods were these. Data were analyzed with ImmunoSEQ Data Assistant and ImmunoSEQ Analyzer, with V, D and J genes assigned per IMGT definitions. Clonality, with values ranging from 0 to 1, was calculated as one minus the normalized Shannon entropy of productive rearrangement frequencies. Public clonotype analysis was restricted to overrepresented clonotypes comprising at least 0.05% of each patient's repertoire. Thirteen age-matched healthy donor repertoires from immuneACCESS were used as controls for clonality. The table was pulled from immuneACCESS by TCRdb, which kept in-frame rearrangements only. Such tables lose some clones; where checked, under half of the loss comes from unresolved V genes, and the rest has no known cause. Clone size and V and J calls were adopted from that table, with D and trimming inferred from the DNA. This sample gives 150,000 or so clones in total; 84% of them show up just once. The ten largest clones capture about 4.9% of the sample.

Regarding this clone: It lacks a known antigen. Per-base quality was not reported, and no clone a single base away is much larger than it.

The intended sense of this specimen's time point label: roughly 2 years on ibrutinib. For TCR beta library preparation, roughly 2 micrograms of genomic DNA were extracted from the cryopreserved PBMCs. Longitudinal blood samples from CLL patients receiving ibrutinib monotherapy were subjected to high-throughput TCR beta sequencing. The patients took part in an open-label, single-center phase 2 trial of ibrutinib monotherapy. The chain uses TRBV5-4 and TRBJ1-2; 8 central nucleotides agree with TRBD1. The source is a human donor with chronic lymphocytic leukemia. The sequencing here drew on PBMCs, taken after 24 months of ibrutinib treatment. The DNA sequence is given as TGTGCCAGCAGCTCGGACAGGGTATATGGCTACACCTTC. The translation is CASSSDRVYGYTF.